Listed below are T cell receptor beta chains from one sample, sequenced in a study of blood T cell repertoires in COVID-19. The method was immunoSEQ multiplex PCR; TCRdb's version includes in-frame clones alone and lacks a portion of them. The data contain about 250,000 clones, under 90% of them singletons. The sequencing input was PBMCs or T cells enriched from blood (not recorded which). The receptor set was obtained from a man aged 35-49 years who had recovered from COVID-19. The CDR3 runs from the conserved cysteine through the conserved F or W. The D gene is left open where the match is weak. Clone size is shown for a subset of rows, as once, few, many or a class of expanded clone.

J gene	clone size	V gene	D gene	CDR3 DNA	CDR3 protein
TRBJ2-1	NA	TRBV9	TRBD2	TGTGCCAGCAGCGTAGTCGGGGCGGGGGGGACGACCGACAATGAGCAGTTCTTC	CASSVVGAGGTTDNEQFF
TRBJ1-2	NA	TRBV6-5	NA	TGTGCCATTTTTGCGCAATGCTACACCTTC	CAIFAQCYTF
TRBJ2-3	NA	TRBV9	NA	TGTGCCAGCAGCGTGGAGGGGGCGCCCACAGATACGCAGTATTTT	CASSVEGAPTDTQYF
TRBJ1-2	NA	TRBV3-1/TRBV3-2	NA	TGTGCCAGCAGCCAAGGTTCGACAGGAGATGGCTACACCTTC	CASSQGSTGDGYTF
TRBJ1-1	NA	TRBV10-3	NA	TGTGCCATCAGTGGTGGGGCGGCGGCTGAAGCTTTCTTT	CAISGGAAAEAFF
TRBJ2-3	NA	TRBV7-2	NA	TGTGCCAGCAGCTCAGGGACTGGCACAGATACGCAGTATTTT	CASSSGTGTDTQYF
TRBJ2-2	NA	TRBV2	TRBD2	TGTGCCAGCAGTTTACTAGCGGGGCACACCGGGGAGCTGTTTTTT	CASSLLAGHTGELFF
TRBJ2-5	NA	TRBV5-4	TRBD2	TGTGCCAGCAGCACCGGACTAGCGGGACAAGAGACCCAGTACTTC	CASSTGLAGQETQYF
TRBJ1-6	few	TRBV2	NA	TGTGCCAGCAGTGGCCCCGGGACACCTAATTCACCCCTCCACTTT	CASSGPGTPNSPLHF
TRBJ2-7	NA	TRBV7-2	TRBD2	TGTGCCAGCAGCTTAGCCCGGCTAGCGGGAGGCGAGCAGTACTTC	CASSLARLAGGEQYF
TRBJ2-1	NA	TRBV27	NA	TGTGCCAGCAGCGGGGGCGGGAGCGTCTACAATGAGCAGTTCTTC	CASSGGGSVYNEQFF
TRBJ1-3	few	TRBV30	TRBD1	TGTGCCTGGAGTGCCGGGACAGGGGGCGACACCATATATTTT	CAWSAGTGGDTIYF
TRBJ1-2	few	TRBV5-4	NA	TGTGCCAGCAGCCTCCGGGAGGTCGGGACCCGCTATGGCTACACCTTC	CASSLREVGTRYGYTF
TRBJ2-7	NA	TRBV29-1	NA	TGCAGCGCCGAAGGGGACAACTCCTACGAGCAGTACTTC	CSAEGDNSYEQYF
TRBJ1-1	NA	TRBV28	NA	TGTGCCAGCTTGCTGAGGCCGCGAGGCACTGAAGCTTTCTTT	CASLLRPRGTEAFF
TRBJ2-7	NA	TRBV18	TRBD2	TGTGCCAGCTCACCACAGGCTAGCGGGGAATACGAGCAGTACTTC	CASSPQASGEYEQYF
TRBJ1-2	NA	TRBV6-5	TRBD1	TGTGCCAGCAGTTACTCTTTTTGGACAGGGGAAGGCTACACCTTC	CASSYSFWTGEGYTF
TRBJ1-3	few	TRBV5-4	NA	TGTGCCAGCAGCAGCCTTATCGGGGAAAGAGGCCGAAACACCATATATTTT	CASSSLIGERGRNTIYF
TRBJ2-5	NA	TRBV2	TRBD2	TGTGCCAAATCAGTGGAACGGATCGGGGGGCAAGAGACCCAGTACTTC	CAKSVERIGGQETQYF
TRBJ2-2	NA	TRBV5-1	TRBD2	TGCGCCAGCAGCTTTAGGTCCAGGACTAGCGGGGGGCGAAGTACCACCGGGGAGCTGTTTTTT	CASSFRSRTSGGRSTTGELFF
TRBJ2-1	NA	TRBV6-4	NA	TGTGCCAGCAGTCGAAACAGAGACAATGAGCAGTTCTTC	CASSRNRDNEQFF
TRBJ2-1	NA	TRBV27	TRBD2	TGTGCCAGCAGTTCGACAAGGACTAGCGGCGATTACAATGAGCAGTTCTTC	CASSSTRTSGDYNEQFF
TRBJ1-4	NA	TRBV30	NA	TGTGCCTGGGGGGTGGGGCTGGGAGAAAAACTGTTTTTT	CAWGVGLGEKLFF
TRBJ1-1	few	TRBV7-9	NA	TGTGCCAGCAGCCCGCGGGGGGCAGCGAACACTGAAGCTTTCTTT	CASSPRGAANTEAFF
TRBJ2-3	few	TRBV23-1	NA	TGCGCCAGCAGTGTAGCGAGACCTGGATTGGAGTTCACAGATACGCAGTATTTT	CASSVARPGLEFTDTQYF
TRBJ2-3	NA	TRBV9	NA	TGTGCCAGCAGCTCCCAGACAGATACGCAGTATTTT	CASSSQTDTQYF